These 21 T cell receptor beta chains originate from one sample sequenced in a study of T cell responses to AZD1222 COVID-19 vaccine. Profiling relied on immunoSEQ multiplex PCR, and the TCRdb table lists in-frame clones only, not all of them. The sample has approximately 140,000 clones, 70% to 90% seen once. The sequences come from peripheral blood, collected on day 0 of AZD1222 vaccination. The source is an adult in good health.

The V and J genes are TRBV5-1 and TRBJ2-7, with D tentatively TRBD1 (6 bases). CDR1 SGHRS and CDR2 YFSETQ come from the germline V gene. The V gene lost 0 bases and the J gene lost 7 bases, with 11 bases spanning the gap. CDR3 length: 13 residues. As DNA, the CDR3 is TGCGCCAGCAGCTTGGTAAGGGGGAAGGAGCAGTACTTC. The encoded protein is CASSLVRGKEQYF.

The DNA for the CDR3 is TGTGCCAGCAGGGACAGGGGGCTCGAAACCGGGGAGCTGTTTTTT. This translates into CASRDRGLETGELFF. The gene calls are TRBV11-3 and TRBJ2-2, with TRBD1 identical over 11 bases. The V segment lost 6 bases and the J segment 5 bases; nucleotides outside the gene matches: 5. This CDR3 region has 15 residues. The V gene's germline CDR1 is SGHNT and CDR2 YENEEA.

V gene TRBV9 combines with J gene TRBJ2-3; 7 bases fit TRBD2. V gave up 9 bases and J gave up 0 bases; unmatched junction bases: 4. This CDR3 is 13 amino acids long. The germline V gene has CDR1 SGDLS and CDR2 YYNGEE. Here the CDR3 reads CATGGGSTDTQYF. The CDR3 DNA sequence: TGTGCCACGGGCGGGGGTAGCACAGATACGCAGTATTTT. Variable domain in full (rest from reference TRBV9 and TRBJ2-3): DSGVTQTPKHLITATGQRVTLRCSPRSGDLSVYWYQQSLDQGLQFLIQYYNGEERAKGNILERFSAQQFPDLHSELNLSSLELGDSALYFCATGGGSTDTQYFGPGTRLTVL.

V is TRBV3-1 (or the pseudogene TRBV3-2) and J is TRBJ1-1; D call uncertain. Germline V gene lookup returns CDR1 LGHDT and CDR2 YNNKEL (reference sequence). V lost 6 bases to trimming and J lost 1 base, with 12 bases between them. This CDR3 comprises 14 residues. The CDR3 DNA sequence: TGTGCCAGCAGTAATACGGTGGGGAACACTGAAGCTTTCTTT. This encodes CASSNTVGNTEAFF.

This clone turned up a few times. This rearrangement joins TRBV7-9 to TRBJ2-1, with D possibly TRBD1 on 6 matching bases. Germline CDR1 reads SEHNR; CDR2 reads FQNEAQ (reference sequence). The ends were cut back, 6 bases at V and 1 base at J, with 13 bases in the middle. CDR3 length: 15 amino acids. The CDR3 here is CASSTLRGSYNEQFF. For the CDR3, the DNA is TGTGCCAGCAGTACTCTCAGGGGTTCCTACAATGAGCAGTTCTTC.

The V gene is TRBV19, the J gene TRBJ2-2, with D tentatively TRBD1 (6 bases). The V end was cut by 3 bases, the J end by 5 bases, with 10 bases between. The CDR3 is 14 residues long. Germline V lookup: CDR1 LNHDA, CDR2 SQIVND (reference sequence). Here the CDR3 DNA reads TGTGCCAGTAGTATCGACAGGCGGACCGGGGAGCTGTTTTTT. This codes for CASSIDRRTGELFF. The complete variable domain, with remaining parts taken from reference TRBV19 and TRBJ2-2, reads DGGITQSPKYLFRKEGQNVTLSCEQNLNHDAMYWYRQDPGQGLRLIYYSQIVNDFQKGDIAEGYSVSREKKESFPLTVTSAQKNPTAFYLCASSIDRRTGELFFGEGSRLTVL.

The chain links TRBV5-1 to TRBJ1-2; D might be TRBD1 (6 bases). V was shortened by 4 bases and J by 0 bases, with 16 bases between the two germline ends. The CDR3 spans 16 residues. Germline CDR1 reads SGHRS; CDR2 reads YFSETQ. The CDR3, as DNA: TGCGCCAGCAGCCAGGCGGGGGCGGCCGCTAACTATGGCTACACCTTC. Its translation: CASSQAGAAANYGYTF.

The chain couples TRBV29-1 to TRBJ2-7, with 8 bases lining up with TRBD2. The ends lost 7 bases at V and 0 bases at J; junction bases unmatched: 14. The germline gives CDR1 SQVTM, CDR2 ANQGSEA. The CDR3 length is 16 residues. The DNA for the CDR3 is TGCAGCGCAGCTGGACGGCGGGGGACTAGCTCCTACGAGCAGTACTTC. This translates into CSAAGRRGTSSYEQYF.

This clone is a singleton in its sample. J is TRBJ2-5 and V is TRBV19; D gene uncertain. The V and J ends lost 5 bases and 5 bases respectively, with 15 bases between them. The CDR3 is 14 residues long. The germline V gene encodes CDR1 LNHDA and CDR2 SQIVND (reference sequence). The CDR3 sequence: CASSGGQAGETQYF. The CDR3, as DNA: TGTGCCAGTAGTGGTGGGCAAGCTGGGGAGACCCAGTACTTC.

J is TRBJ2-7 and V is TRBV28; 7 bases line up with TRBD2. The V segment lost 2 bases and the J segment 0 bases; nucleotides outside the gene matches: 7. The germline gives CDR1 MDHEN, CDR2 SYDVKM. CDR3 length: 16 amino acids. CDR3 loop: CASSLGPSGSSYEQYF. CDR3 coding DNA: TGTGCCAGCAGTTTAGGTCCTAGCGGCAGCTCCTACGAGCAGTACTTC.

Comments on this clone: Sequence at one end of the junction differs from germline and may be a read error. This rearrangement joins TRBV2 to TRBJ1-5; 9 bases line up with TRBD1. The CDR3 has 14 amino acids. Germline V gene data show CDR1 as SNHLY and CDR2 as FYNNEI. CDR3 sequence reads: CVSRLQGAYQPQHF. DNA of the CDR3: TGTGTCAGCAGACTACAGGGGGCGTATCAGCCCCAGCATTTT.

This clone was picked up a small number of times. The gene calls are TRBV4-1 and TRBJ2-3, with 10 positions matching TRBD2. Germline CDR1 is MGHRA and CDR2 is YSYEKL. The CDR3 spans 16 residues. After removal of 4 bases from V and 6 bases from J, the junction contained 10 bases not matched to a gene. CDR3 bases: TGCGCCAGCAGCCCCGAGCTAGCGGGAGTTTTGGATACGCAGTATTTT. Its protein product is CASSPELAGVLDTQYF.

The V gene is TRBV7-9, the J gene TRBJ2-3; 7 nucleotides match TRBD1. The CDR3 is 16 amino acids. Germline trimming cut 6 bases from V and 0 bases from J; bases unmatched to any gene: 9. From germline, CDR1 is SEHNR and CDR2 FQNEAQ (reference sequence). The CDR3 coding sequence is TGTGCCAGCAGAACTACCCGGGACAGTAGCACAGATACGCAGTATTTT. Its translation is CASRTTRDSSTDTQYF.

V usage is TRBV7-2 and J usage is TRBJ1-1, with 8 bases lining up with TRBD1. The CDR3 contains 14 residues. With V trimmed by 2 bases and J by 6 bases, 5 bases remained unmatched. Germline-derived CDR1 and CDR2 are SGHTA and FQGNSA. The CDR3 region has the DNA TGTGCCAGCAGCTTATATCAGGGGGCGGCTGAAGCTTTCTTT. Residues: CASSLYQGAAEAFF.

This chain joins TRBV2 and TRBJ1-6; D remains ambiguous. This CDR3 contains 12 residues. Germline assignment: CDR1 SNHLY and CDR2 FYNNEI. V lost 6 bases to trimming and J lost 7 bases, with 7 bases between them. CDR3 DNA: TGTGCCAGCAGGGGCGGGAATTCACCCCTCCACTTT. Its translation is CASRGGNSPLHF.

The chain links TRBV7-2 to TRBJ1-1, with a tentative D call TRBD1 (6 bases). The CDR3 consists of 14 residues. Germline V gene lookup returns CDR1 SGHTA and CDR2 FQGNSA. With 0 bases removed from V and 5 bases from J, the gap between germline ends came to 10 bases. CDR3 sequence reads: CASSLAQGRTEAFF. The CDR3 DNA follows: TGTGCCAGCAGCTTAGCGCAGGGGAGGACTGAAGCTTTCTTT.

This chain connects TRBV27 to TRBJ1-6; D remains unclear. Germline V CDR1 and CDR2: MNHEY, SMNVEV (reference sequence). The length of the CDR3 is 15 residues. Trimming removed 4 bases at V and 7 bases at J, with 14 bases between. CDR3 region: CASSSRGRTNSPLHF. The DNA of the CDR3 is TGTGCCAGCAGTTCGCGTGGGCGGACCAATTCACCCCTCCACTTT.

Only one count was recorded for this clone. V and J are TRBV7-2 and TRBJ2-7; D gene ambiguous. In germline, CDR1 is SGHTA, CDR2 FQGNSA. The CDR3 has 15 residues. Deletions cut 1 base from V and 4 bases from J, with 14 bases between. This chain's CDR3 is CASSLGLFGLYEQYF. The CDR3 bases are TGTGCCAGCAGCTTAGGCCTTTTTGGTTTGTACGAGCAGTACTTC.

The chain joins TRBV3-1 (or the pseudogene TRBV3-2) to TRBJ1-1; D is perhaps TRBD1 (5 bases). Germline loops: CDR1 LGHDT, CDR2 YNNKEL (reference sequence). V was clipped by 0 bases and J by 4 bases, with 9 bases between them. The CDR3 totals 14 residues. CDR3 sequence reads: CASSQEGGGTEAFF. In nucleotides, the CDR3 is TGTGCCAGCAGCCAAGAGGGGGGGGGCACTGAAGCTTTCTTT.

The V and J genes are TRBV19 and TRBJ2-1; D is undetermined. Germline values: CDR1 LNHDA, CDR2 SQIVND (reference sequence). CDR3 length: 15 residues. Trimming removed 3 bases at V and 3 bases at J, with 12 bases between. CDR3 DNA: TGTGCCAGTAGTATCGCTACGCAGAACTACAATGAGCAGTTCTTC. It is translated as CASSIATQNYNEQFF.

The chain joins TRBV30 to TRBJ1-2; D is unclear. V gave up 7 bases and J gave up 4 bases, with 19 bases separating them. Germline V gene sequence: CDR1 GTSNPN, CDR2 SVGIG (reference sequence). The CDR3 totals 14 residues. Here the CDR3 reads CALGDDRLPYGYTF. The CDR3, as DNA: TGTGCCTTGGGAGATGACCGATTGCCCTATGGCTACACCTTC.